What follows are 7 T cell receptor beta chains derived from one specimen sequenced in a study of blood T cell repertoires in COVID-19. Repertoires were generated with immunoSEQ multiplex PCR, while TCRdb's copy carries only in-frame clones and drops some. The sample includes tens of thousands of clones, approximately 84% of them seen just once. The specimen was peripheral blood. These receptors all come from a man between 70 and 80 years old with COVID-19, enrolled during active disease.

This chain uses TRBV18 with TRBJ1-2; D is undetermined. The CDR3 has 13 residues. V gave up 6 bases and J gave up 3 bases, with 11 bases separating them. From germline, CDR1 is KGHSH and CDR2 LQKENI. CDR3 region: CASSPQTDYGYTF. CDR3 sequence (DNA): TGTGCCAGCTCTCCTCAGACTGACTATGGCTACACCTTC.

V is TRBV25-1 and J is TRBJ2-2; the match to TRBD2 covers 10 bases. The CDR3 runs 16 residues. Losses at the gene ends were 3 bases for V and 6 bases for J; bases not matched to a gene: 7. CDR1 is MGHDK and CDR2 is SYGVNS in the germline V gene. This CDR3 reads CASSDQTSGPAGELFF. In nucleotides, the CDR3 is TGTGCCAGCAGTGATCAGACTAGCGGGCCCGCCGGGGAGCTGTTTTTT.

A few counts support this clone. CDR3 protein: CASRGEEASRSTDTQYF. CDR3 coding DNA: TGTGCCAGCAGGGGGGAGGAGGCTAGCCGCAGCACAGATACGCAGTATTTT. The chain combines TRBV5-4 with TRBJ2-3; maybe TRBD2 (6 bases). The germline V gene has CDR1 SGHNT and CDR2 YYREEE (reference sequence). This CDR3 region has 17 residues. V gave up 5 bases and J gave up 0 bases, with 19 bases separating them.

The V and J genes are TRBV2 and TRBJ1-6; 8 nucleotides agree with TRBD1. The V and J ends lost 6 bases and 6 bases, in that order; junction bases with no gene match: 10. CDR1 is SNHLY and CDR2 is FYNNEI in the germline V gene. This CDR3 region has 16 residues. DNA for the CDR3: TGTGCCAGCAGCCGGACAGGGATATTGATTAATTCACCCCTCCACTTT. Protein product: CASSRTGILINSPLHF.

The genes are TRBV4-3 and TRBJ2-1, with TRBD2 as a possible D gene (6 bases). Germline CDR1 is LGHNA and CDR2 is YSLEER. The CDR3 runs 17 residues. V shed 0 bases and J shed 3 bases, with 15 bases lying between them. The CDR3 bases are TGCGCCAGCAGCCAAGATATTGGGGCTAGCGTCTACAATGAGCAGTTCTTC. It encodes CASSQDIGASVYNEQFF.

The chain couples TRBV7-3 to TRBJ2-7; D is unresolved. The V and J ends lost 6 bases and 5 bases respectively, with 14 bases between them. Germline V gene lookup returns CDR1 SGHTA and CDR2 FQGTGA. This CDR3 contains 13 residues. CDR3 bases: TGTGCCAGCAGTTCCGACCGAGACAACGAGCAGTACTTC. This codes for CASSSDRDNEQYF.

The CDR3 spells CASSLGQDEKTQYF. The CDR3 DNA is TGCGCCAGCAGCCTCGGACAGGATGAGAAGACCCAGTACTTC. V is TRBV5-1 and J is TRBJ2-5; 7 positions match TRBD1. This CDR3 is 14 amino acids long. The V gene end was trimmed by 4 bases and the J gene end by 6 bases; junction bases not matched to a gene: 9. Germline CDR1 reads SGHRS; CDR2 reads YFSETQ.